The source of this T cell receptor beta chain is a study of CD8 T cells in Susac syndrome. Findings and caveats of the study: The study's TCR sequencing and HLA analysis covered a relatively small number of individuals, and the study acknowledged this.

RNA amounts of roughly 0.5 to 1 ug underwent reverse transcription with random hexamers. A multiplex approach, immunoSEQ multiplex PCR, amplified TCR beta CDR3 across 54 Vbeta and 13 Jbeta. TCRdb processed the immunoSEQ multiplex PCR reads anew with MiXCR; each CDR3 protein has one entry. Here the sample spans some 190,000 distinct CDR3 sequences, under 97% being singletons. As concerns this clonotype: What it recognizes is unknown.

Germline assignment: CDR1 LGHDT and CDR2 YNNKEL (reference sequence). V was shortened by 4 bases and J by 0 bases, with 13 bases between the two germline ends. This CDR3 is built from 16 residues. This TCR was sampled from a human donor with multiple sclerosis. The chain joins TRBV3-1 to TRBJ1-5; possibly TRBD1 for D (6 bases). The sequencing input was CD4+ T cells from PBMCs. CDR3 amino acids: CASSPRRTDSNQPQHF. Written as DNA, the CDR3 is TGTGCCAGCAGCCCACGCCGGACAGATAGCAATCAGCCCCAGCATTTT.